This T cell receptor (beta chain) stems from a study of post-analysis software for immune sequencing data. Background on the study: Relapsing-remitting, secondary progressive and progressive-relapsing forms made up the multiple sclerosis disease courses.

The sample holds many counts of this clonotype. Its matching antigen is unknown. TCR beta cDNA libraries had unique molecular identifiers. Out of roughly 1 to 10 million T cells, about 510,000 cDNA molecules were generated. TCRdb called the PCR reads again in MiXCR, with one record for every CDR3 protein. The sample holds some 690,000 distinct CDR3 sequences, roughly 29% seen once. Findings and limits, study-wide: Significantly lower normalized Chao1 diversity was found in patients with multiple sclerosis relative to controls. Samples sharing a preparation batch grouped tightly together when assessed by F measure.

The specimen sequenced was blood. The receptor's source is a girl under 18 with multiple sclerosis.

Here the CDR3 DNA reads TGCAGCGTTGCGGGTCTAGCGGGAGCCTACGAGCAGTACTTC. This gives the protein CSVAGLAGAYEQYF. The chain is built from TRBV29-1 and TRBJ2-7, with 10 bases matching TRBD2. V shed 4 bases, J shed 2 bases, and the junction held 5 bases outside the gene matches. Germline CDR1 and CDR2: SQVTM and ANQGSEA. This CDR3 is built from 14 residues.